The present T cell receptor beta chain was sequenced within a study of early T cells in non-severe SARS-CoV-2 infection (dated by TCRdb to the early 2020s). About the investigation overall: Because TCR sequencing was done on bulk RNA from unsorted whole blood, the alpha and beta chains could not be paired.

The study was a case-control design nested within a healthcare worker cohort in London, UK, with weekly nasopharyngeal swab PCR tests and blood sampling. Healthcare workers were recruited between 23 and 31 March 2020, during the week of the UK lockdown, and were followed weekly for up to roughly 15 weeks. This clonotype appeared a few times. Its specific antigen is unknown. Base qualities are missing; no much larger clone stands one base away. Library preparation was by 5' RACE. Instrument on record: NextSeq 500. Unique molecular identifiers were attached to individual cDNA molecules in the TCR library protocol so that sequencing error and PCR bias could be corrected. TCR alpha and beta chains were both sequenced, and the abundances of alpha and beta sequences in each sample were closely correlated with each other. In the paper's pipeline: Decombinator V4 was used to perform V gene, J gene and CDR3 annotation of TCR sequences. TCRs were defined as expanded if a significant change between any two time points was detected under a Poisson model with p below 0.0001. TCR abundances were normalised to the total number of TCRs sequenced in each sample and reported as counts per million. VDJdb, accessed 1 November 2021, was searched for CMV, EBV and SARS-CoV-2 annotated TCRs, with TCRs annotated for multiple antigens excluded. Starting from the raw public reads, TCRdb applied fastp trimming at Q25, assembled clones with MiXCR and retained in-frame beta chains. Every CDR3 protein is listed once, alongside the most common genes and DNA of its rows. What appears here as the V and J calls and clone size reflects TCRdb's work, not the paper's. The sample profile shows over 60,000 distinct CDR3 sequences; 10% of them were found once. Together, the top ten hold under 10% of the sample.

Broad study findings and their caveats: Matching against VDJdb was skewed toward anti-spike CD8 responses, likely underestimated virus-specific expansions, and missed private and CD4 specificities.

The sample consisted of whole blood, taken at baseline. The clonotype was recovered from an adult who was a healthcare worker with PCR-confirmed SARS-CoV-2 infection or an uninfected control (not recorded which).

The sequence in DNA is TGTGCCAGCAGCTCGCCCAGGGGGCGTTATCCCTACAATGAGCAGTTCTTC. The encoded protein is CASSSPRGRYPYNEQFF. This sequence uses TRBV12-3 or TRBV12-4 and TRBJ2-1; TRBD1 matches 8 bases in the middle. For this chain, trimming is 6 bases at the V end and 2 bases at the J end, and the number of junction bases without a gene match is 12. There are 17 amino acids in the CDR3, from cysteine to phenylalanine inclusive. The DNA shown is the 51-base CDR3, in frame from base 1.